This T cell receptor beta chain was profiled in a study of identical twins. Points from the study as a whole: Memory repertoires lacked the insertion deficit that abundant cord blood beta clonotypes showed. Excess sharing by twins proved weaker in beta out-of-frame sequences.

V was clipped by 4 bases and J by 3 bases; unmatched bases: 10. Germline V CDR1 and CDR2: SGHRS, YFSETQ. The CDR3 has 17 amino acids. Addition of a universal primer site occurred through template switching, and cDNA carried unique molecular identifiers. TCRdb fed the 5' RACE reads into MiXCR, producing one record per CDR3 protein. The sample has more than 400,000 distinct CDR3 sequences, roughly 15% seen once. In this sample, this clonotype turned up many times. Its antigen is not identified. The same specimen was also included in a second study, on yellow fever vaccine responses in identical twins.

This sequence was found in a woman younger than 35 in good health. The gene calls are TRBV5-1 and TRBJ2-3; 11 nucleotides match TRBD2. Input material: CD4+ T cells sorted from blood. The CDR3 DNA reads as TGCGCCAGCAGCGCGGTACTAGCGGGGGTCCCTACAGATACGCAGTATTTT. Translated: CASSAVLAGVPTDTQYF.